Shown below are 27 T cell receptor beta chains from a single sample sequenced in a study of beta chain features in type 1 diabetes. Study-level findings and limits: Among patients with Type 1 diabetes, TCRB CDR3s were moderately but significantly shorter in every one of the four CD4+ subsets.

Their cognate antigens are unknown. Every bit of the isolated RNA underwent reverse transcription, so sequencing read expressed TCRB transcripts. Here immunoSEQ multiplex PCR was the method, and the copy in TCRdb shows in-frame clones only, minus some. The sample includes 500,000 to 650,000 clones, over 10% of them seen just once. The sample consisted of naive CD4+ T cells from blood. The receptors were gathered from a man between 25 and 39 years old with type 1 diabetes.

This clone came up a few times. Other DNA sequences from this sample encode an identical CDR3 as well. This chain links TRBV5-1 with TRBJ2-1; TRBD2 aligns across 10 bases. Germline CDR1 is SGHRS and CDR2 is YFSETQ. The CDR3 contains 16 residues. Germline trimming cut 0 bases from V and 4 bases from J; bases unmatched to any gene: 4. CDR3 sequence (DNA): TGCGCCAGCAGCTTGGTTGCTAGCGGGGGTTACAATGAGCAGTTCTTC. Protein: CASSLVASGGYNEQFF. Drawing the rest from reference TRBV5-1 and TRBJ2-1, the complete variable domain is KAGVTQTPRYLIKTRGQQVTLSCSPISGHRSVSWYQQTPGQGLQFLFEYFSETQRNKGNFPGRFSGRQFSNSRSEMNVSTLELGDSALYLCASSLVASGGYNEQFFGPGTRLTVL.

The chain carries TRBV6-1 and TRBJ1-2, with 7 bases fitting TRBD1. The CDR3 sequence is 13 residues long. J lost 7 bases, V lost 5 bases, and 7 bases had no gene match. CDR1 MNHNS and CDR2 SASEGT come from the germline V gene. CDR3 DNA sequence: TGTGCCAGCAGTTTAGGGACAGCGGGTGGCTACACCTTC. Protein: CASSLGTAGGYTF.

V usage is TRBV23-1 and J usage is TRBJ1-5, with TRBD1 identical over 7 bases. TRBV23-1 is assigned to the ORF class and has an uncertain function. V lost 4 bases, J lost 5 bases, and 17 bases stayed unmatched. This CDR3 is built from 18 residues. CDR3: CASSRQGIGYRGYQPQHF. Written as DNA, the CDR3 is TGCGCCAGCAGTCGTCAAGGTATTGGGTACAGGGGATATCAGCCCCAGCATTTT.

This clone was seen a few times. The sample has other DNA sequences that encode this CDR3 too. The chain recombines TRBV5-1 with TRBJ2-5; no clear D gene. The CDR3 consists of 13 residues. The germline gives CDR1 SGHRS, CDR2 YFSETQ. Deletions cut 0 bases from V and 2 bases from J, with 5 bases between. CDR3 nucleotide sequence: TGCGCCAGCAGCTTGGCCCTACAAGAGACCCAGTACTTC. Residues: CASSLALQETQYF.

This chain links TRBV7-9 with TRBJ2-2, with 9 bases aligning to TRBD1. With 5 bases clipped from V and 6 bases from J, the junction kept 4 bases outside the gene matches. The CDR3 contains 14 residues. From germline, CDR1 is SEHNR and CDR2 FQNEAQ (reference sequence). CDR3 coding DNA: TGTGCCAGCAGCCGACAGGGGGTCTCCGGGGAGCTGTTTTTT. This translates into CASSRQGVSGELFF.

This chain uses TRBV16 with TRBJ1-6, with D tentatively TRBD1 (6 bases). The germline V gene encodes CDR1 KGHSY and CDR2 FQNENV. This CDR3 comprises 15 residues. Trimming removed 1 base from V and 10 bases from J, with 14 bases in between. The CDR3 sequence: CASSQLGGGESPLHF. In DNA form, the CDR3 reads TGTGCCAGCAGCCAATTGGGAGGGGGAGAATCACCCCTCCACTTT.

The table lists this clone with a few counts. The chain carries TRBV9 and TRBJ2-7; 10 bases align to TRBD2. Germline assignment: CDR1 SGDLS and CDR2 YYNGEE. Trimming cost V 3 bases and J 1 base; bases outside gene matches: 7. The CDR3 covers 16 residues. The CDR3 coding sequence is TGTGCCAGCAGCGCAGACTGGACTAGCGGATCCTACGAGCAGTACTTC. Translated: CASSADWTSGSYEQYF.

Comment on this clone: The same CDR3 arises from other DNA sequences in this sample as well. V usage is TRBV28 and J usage is TRBJ2-2, with 8 bases fitting TRBD2. With 8 bases clipped from V and 6 bases from J, the junction kept 5 bases outside the gene matches. This CDR3 is built from 13 residues. Looked up from germline, CDR1 is MDHEN and CDR2 is SYDVKM. The CDR3 is CASGTSGPGELFF. The DNA of the CDR3 is TGTGCCAGCGGGACTAGTGGTCCCGGGGAGCTGTTTTTT.

This chain links TRBV2 with TRBJ1-5; the match to TRBD1 covers 7 bases. Germline V gene data show CDR1 as SNHLY and CDR2 as FYNNEI. V shed 5 bases and J 8 bases; nucleotides not matched to a gene: 6. The CDR3 is made up of 13 amino acids. CDR3 nucleotide sequence: TGTGCCAGCAGTCTACAGGGGCCGGAGCCCCAGCATTTT. Its protein is CASSLQGPEPQHF. The whole variable domain, remainder taken from reference TRBV2 and TRBJ1-5, is EPEVTQTPSHQVTQMGQEVILRCVPISNHLYFYWYRQILGQKVEFLVSFYNNEISEKSEIFDDQFSVERPDGSNFTLKIRSTKLEDSAMYFCASSLQGPEPQHFGDGTRLSIL.

The chain uses TRBV29-1 and TRBJ2-7; D is undetermined. This CDR3 comprises 11 residues. CDR1 SQVTM and CDR2 ANQGSEA come from the germline V gene. V lost 3 bases and J lost 7, with 10 bases in between. The CDR3 nucleotides read TGCAGCGTTGATGGGGTCGGGGAGCAGTACTTC. It codes for CSVDGVGEQYF.

This clone appeared a few times. The genes are TRBV10-3 and TRBJ2-3; the D call may be TRBD1 or TRBD2 (5 bases each). Looked up from germline, CDR1 is ENHRY and CDR2 is SYGVKD. The CDR3 length is 16 residues. Trimming pared 4 bases from V and 2 bases from J, leaving 16 bases between. CDR3 sequence: CAISGGAANPTDTQYF. CDR3 nucleotide sequence: TGTGCCATCAGTGGAGGGGCAGCGAATCCCACAGATACGCAGTATTTT.

This clone turned up a few times. V gene TRBV6-6 combines with J gene TRBJ2-7; no reliable D call. Trimming pared 2 bases from V and 3 bases from J, leaving 11 bases between. This CDR3 region has 14 residues. Germline V gene lookup returns CDR1 MNHNY and CDR2 SVGAGI (reference sequence). The CDR3 DNA reads TGTGCCAGCAGTTACGGGCCTAACAGCTACGAGCAGTACTTC. Translated, it gives CASSYGPNSYEQYF.

The rearrangement uses TRBV19 and TRBJ1-1; D possibly corresponds to TRBD1 (6 bases). Trimming removed 2 bases at V and 1 base at J, with 8 bases between. The V gene's germline CDR1 is LNHDA and CDR2 SQIVND (reference sequence). The CDR3 covers 14 residues. DNA of the CDR3: TGTGCCAGTAGTATATGGGGACAGAACACTGAAGCTTTCTTT. Translating gives CASSIWGQNTEAFF. The variable domain in full, with the rest retrieved from reference TRBV19 and TRBJ1-1, is DGGITQSPKYLFRKEGQNVTLSCEQNLNHDAMYWYRQDPGQGLRLIYYSQIVNDFQKGDIAEGYSVSREKKESFPLTVTSAQKNPTAFYLCASSIWGQNTEAFFGQGTRLTVV.

This clone came up a few times. J is TRBJ2-7 and V is TRBV5-1; D possibly uses TRBD1 or TRBD2 (5 bases each). The CDR3 loop spans 15 amino acids. The V end lost 4 bases, the J end lost 4 bases, and 18 bases lay between the germline ends. In germline, CDR1 is SGHRS, CDR2 YFSETQ. DNA of the CDR3: TGCGCCAGCAGCCCCGAACCGGGACCGTCGTACGAGCAGTACTTC. Translating gives CASSPEPGPSYEQYF.

The genes are TRBV6-4 and TRBJ2-1; the D is unclear. The CDR3 consists of 18 residues. The germline CDR1 and CDR2 sequences are MRHNA and SNTAGT. The V gene lost 5 bases and the J gene lost 0 bases, with 20 bases spanning the gap. This CDR3 reads CASSRRASKGYSYNEQFF. The CDR3 nucleotides are TGTGCCAGCAGTCGCCGGGCTAGTAAAGGCTACTCCTACAATGAGCAGTTCTTC.

The chain couples TRBV20-1 to TRBJ2-5; D is unclear. Trimming removed 6 bases from V and 4 bases from J, with 9 bases in between. The CDR3 consists of 11 residues. Germline V CDR1 and CDR2: DFQATT, SNEGSKA (reference sequence). The CDR3 nucleotides read TGCAGTGCCAAAACCGCAGAGACCCAGTACTTC. Protein sequence: CSAKTAETQYF.

This clone was detected a few times. The chain combines TRBV25-1 with TRBJ1-2; 9 bases match TRBD1. This CDR3 region has 15 residues. The germline CDR1 and CDR2 sequences are MGHDK and SYGVNS. V lost 1 base to trimming and J lost 7 bases; unmatched junction nucleotides: 7. The CDR3 DNA sequence: TGTGCCAGCAGTGAATTCGGGACAGGGTCGAGTGGCTACACCTTC. It specifies CASSEFGTGSSGYTF.

About this clone: This may come from a read error, since a much larger clone is one base off. The chain has TRBV6-1 and TRBJ2-1; D unresolved. Between the trimmed V and J ends, which lost 5 bases and 3 bases, there was a span of 2 bases. The CDR3 covers 11 residues. Germline V gives CDR1 MNHNS, CDR2 SASEGT. CDR3 sequence reads: CASSFYNEQFF. The DNA of the CDR3 is TGTGCCAGCAGTTTCTACAATGAGCAGTTCTTC.

This clone was counted only a few times. CDR3: CAITGGDRRETQYF. DNA for the CDR3: TGTGCCATCACCGGGGGGGATCGACGAGAGACCCAGTACTTC. The J gene is TRBJ2-5, the V gene TRBV7-9, with 8 positions matching TRBD2. Germline trimming cut 10 bases from V and 4 bases from J; bases unmatched to any gene: 11. The CDR3 runs 14 residues. Germline V CDR1 and CDR2: SEHNR, FQNEAQ (reference sequence). Full variable domain (remainder filled in from reference TRBV7-9 and TRBJ2-5): DTGVSQNPRHKITKRGQNVTFRCDPISEHNRLYWYRQTLGQGPEFLTYFQNEAQLEKSRLLSDRFSAERPKGSFSTLEIQRTEQGDSAMYLCAITGGDRRETQYFGPGTRLLVL.

This sequence joins TRBV7-9 and TRBJ1-2; 7 bases line up with TRBD1. The CDR3 runs 14 residues. Germline V gene lookup returns CDR1 SEHNR and CDR2 FQNEAQ (reference sequence). V lost 7 bases, J lost 1 base, and 6 bases stayed unmatched. Written as DNA, the CDR3 is TGTGCCAGCACCACAGGGGCTGGTAACTATGGCTACACCTTC. Residues: CASTTGAGNYGYTF.

A few counts support this clone. The chain is built from TRBV10-1 and TRBJ2-1; TRBD2 aligns across 10 bases. The CDR3 has 14 amino acids. Trimming removed 10 bases from V and 7 bases from J; junction bases left unmatched: 10. Per the germline V gene, CDR1 is WNHNN and CDR2 is SYGVQD (reference sequence). The CDR3 sequence: CATGRTSGRNEQFF. DNA for the CDR3: TGCGCCACTGGCCGGACTAGCGGCAGGAATGAGCAGTTCTTC.

The chain carries TRBV6-1 and TRBJ2-5; D possibly corresponds to TRBD1 (5 bases). The CDR3 has 14 amino acids. V was trimmed by 4 bases and J by 3 bases, leaving 12 bases between them. Germline loops: CDR1 MNHNS, CDR2 SASEGT. The CDR3 is CASSGGLAEETQYF. The CDR3 region has the DNA TGTGCCAGCAGTGGGGGCCTCGCCGAAGAGACCCAGTACTTC.

This sequence joins TRBV25-1 and TRBJ1-5; TRBD1 matches 8 bases. Per the germline V gene, CDR1 is MGHDK and CDR2 is SYGVNS. There are 16 residues in the CDR3. The V gene end was trimmed by 3 bases and the J gene end by 7 bases; junction bases not matched to a gene: 11. CDR3 amino acids: CASSDGTGAPRQPQHF. The CDR3 bases are TGTGCCAGCAGTGATGGGACAGGTGCCCCGAGACAGCCCCAGCATTTT.

CDR3 amino acids: CASTERGGFSPLHF. CDR3 nucleotides: TGTGCCAGCACCGAGAGGGGGGGTTTTTCACCCCTCCACTTT. This chain joins TRBV6-5 and TRBJ1-6, with a weak D call TRBD1 (6 bases). V dropped 7 bases and J dropped 9 bases, with 16 bases sitting between them. The CDR3 length is 14 residues. Germline V CDR1 and CDR2: MNHEY, SVGAGI.

The rearrangement joins TRBV27 to TRBJ2-1; 7 bases map to TRBD2. The ends lost 9 bases at V and 4 bases at J; junction bases unmatched: 18. The CDR3 runs 17 residues. The germline V gene encodes CDR1 MNHEY and CDR2 SMNVEV (reference sequence). The CDR3 spells CARPYWRRGSTYNEQFF. The CDR3 region has the DNA TGTGCCAGGCCCTATTGGAGGCGGGGGAGTACGTACAATGAGCAGTTCTTC.

The gene calls are TRBV7-2 and TRBJ2-7; weak D call: TRBD1 (5 bases). The germline V gene encodes CDR1 SGHTA and CDR2 FQGNSA. Trimming cost V 2 bases and J 0 bases, with 11 bases left between them. The CDR3 runs to 15 residues. In nucleotides, the CDR3 is TGTGCCAGCAGCTTAACCATAGGGGACTCCTACGAGCAGTACTTC. It is translated as CASSLTIGDSYEQYF.

The V gene is TRBV9, the J gene TRBJ1-6; D is undetermined. Trimming removed 5 bases at V and 5 bases at J, with 17 bases between. CDR3 length equals 16 residues. CDR1 SGDLS and CDR2 YYNGEE come from the germline V gene. CDR3 in DNA: TGTGCCAGCAGTGATGAAACCCAACCTAATAATTCACCCCTCCACTTT. This codes for CASSDETQPNNSPLHF.